The 22 T cell receptor beta chains reported below all come from one sample, sequenced in a study of T cells expressing NK-cell markers. For each CDR3 protein, TCRdb gives one entry from its re-call of the 5' RACE reads, without DNA. This sample's table has roughly 160,000 distinct CDR3 sequences. The sequenced sample consisted of blood T cells: a sorted CD56 or NKG2C T cell subset, CD4+ or CD8+ T cells, or bulk PBMC T cells (not recorded which). The receptors derive from a woman between 18 and 70 years old in good health.

The rearrangement links TRBV5-1 to TRBJ2-5; TCRdb proposes TRBD1, but this gene call is untestable without DNA. Germline CDR1 reads SGHRS; CDR2 reads YFSETQ. The CDR3 has 14 amino acids. CDR3 sequence: CASSLWQGLETQYF. Based on the CDR3 plus reference TRBV5-1 and TRBJ2-5, the full variable domain is KAGVTQTPRYLIKTRGQQVTLSCSPISGHRSVSWYQQTPGQGLQFLFEYFSETQRNKGNFPGRFSGRQFSNSRSEMNVSTLELGDSALYLCASSLWQGLETQYFGPGTRLLVL.

The CDR3 region is CASRLQIFGGGRAKNEQFF. This rearrangement joins TRBV6-1 to TRBJ2-1; the TCRdb call, TRBD2, lacks DNA for checking. Germline lookup yields CDR1 MNHNS and CDR2 SASEGT. The CDR3 consists of 19 residues.

This chain joins TRBV28 and TRBJ2-7. The CDR3 is 11 amino acids. Germline loops: CDR1 MDHEN, CDR2 SYDVKM. CDR3 loop: CASSFGVEQYF.

CDR3 protein: CAISSGQRGASDTQYF. J is TRBJ2-3 and V is TRBV10-3; TCRdb's assignment of TRBD1 cannot be checked, as there is no DNA. CDR3 length equals 16 residues. Germline CDR1 and CDR2: ENHRY and SYGVKD.

The rearrangement uses TRBV5-4 and TRBJ2-5; lacking DNA, the TRBD2 call made by TCRdb goes unchecked. Germline CDR1 and CDR2: SGHNT and YYREEE (reference sequence). The CDR3 consists of 16 residues. The CDR3 loop is CASSFTSGRAQETQYF.

J is TRBJ2-1 and V is TRBV6-2 or TRBV6-3; TCRdb's D call, TRBD1, is unchecked because there is no DNA. This CDR3 has 17 amino acids. CDR1 is MNHEY, CDR2 SVGEGT, per germline. The CDR3 sequence is CASSSGPRGGSYNEQFF.

This rearrangement joins TRBV4-2 to TRBJ2-7; no DNA is available, so the TRBD1 call from TCRdb remains unchecked. From germline, CDR1 is LGHNA and CDR2 YNFKEQ. The CDR3 contains 17 residues. The CDR3: CASSPDLTDRGSREQYF.

The rearrangement links TRBV6-2 or TRBV6-3 to TRBJ2-1; without DNA, the TCRdb call of TRBD2 cannot be checked. The CDR3 consists of 14 residues. Germline V gives CDR1 MNHEY, CDR2 SVGEGT. The CDR3 sequence is CASTQRAINNEQFF.

The rearrangement uses TRBV7-2 and TRBJ1-6; as DNA is missing, the TRBD1 call by TCRdb cannot be tested. Germline loops: CDR1 SGHTA, CDR2 FQGNSA. The CDR3 covers 15 residues. The CDR3 sequence is CASSSRQGSNSPLHF.

The V gene is TRBV5-1, the J gene TRBJ1-2; TCRdb lists TRBD1, though no DNA is available to test this call. The CDR3 runs to 14 residues. CDR1 is SGHRS, CDR2 YFSETQ, per germline. The CDR3 region is CASRYTGGAYGYTF.

This CDR3 reads CASSSTGVNTEAFF. The gene calls are TRBV7-3 and TRBJ1-1; TCRdb's assignment of TRBD1 cannot be checked, as there is no DNA. Germline lookup yields CDR1 SGHTA and CDR2 FQGTGA. The CDR3 covers 14 residues. Variable domain in full (rest from reference TRBV7-3 and TRBJ1-1): GAGVSQTPSNKVTEKGKYVELRCDPISGHTALYWYRQSLGQGPEFLIYFQGTGAADDSGLPNDRFFAVRPEGSVSTLKIQRTERGDSAVYLCASSSTGVNTEAFFGQGTRLTVV.

This chain connects TRBV5-5 to TRBJ2-1. From germline, CDR1 is SGHKS and CDR2 YYEKEE (reference sequence). The CDR3 is 14 residues long. CDR3 residues: CASSLGISYNEQFF.

The chain recombines TRBV6-1 with TRBJ2-1. The germline CDR1 and CDR2 sequences are MNHNS and SASEGT. The CDR3 totals 12 residues. CDR3 sequence reads: CASSEHYNEQFF.

V usage is TRBV12-3 or TRBV12-4 and J usage is TRBJ1-5; the TRBD1 assignment by TCRdb is unverifiable without DNA. The CDR3 spans 15 residues. The CDR3 region is CASSAQGQNNQPQHF.

The rearrangement links TRBV18 to TRBJ2-7. The V gene's germline CDR1 is KGHSH and CDR2 LQKENI. The CDR3 sequence is 15 residues long. CDR3 region: CASSPPPGSVHEQYF. Combining the CDR3 with reference TRBV18 and TRBJ2-7 gives the whole variable domain NAGVMQNPRHLVRRRGQEARLRCSPMKGHSHVYWYRQLPEEGLKFMVYLQKENIIDESGMPKERFSAEFPKEGPSILRIQQVVRGDSAAYFCASSPPPGSVHEQYFGPGTRLTVT.

The V and J genes are TRBV7-8 and TRBJ1-1. The CDR3 covers 14 residues. CDR1 is SGHVS and CDR2 is FQNEAQ in the germline V gene. The CDR3 is CASSFQDRNTEAFF. The entire variable domain, with the rest obtained from reference TRBV7-8 and TRBJ1-1, is as follows: GAGVSQSPRYKVAKRGQDVALRCDPISGHVSLFWYQQALGQGPEFLTYFQNEAQLDKSGLPSDRFFAERPEGSVSTLKIQRTQQEDSAVYLCASSFQDRNTEAFFGQGTRLTVV.

This rearrangement joins TRBV12-3 or TRBV12-4 to TRBJ2-3; TCRdb's D gene call, TRBD2, goes unchecked for lack of DNA. The CDR3 covers 14 residues. The CDR3 protein is CASSSESPPDTQYF.

The V and J genes are TRBV3-1 and TRBJ2-2; lacking DNA, the TRBD2 call made by TCRdb goes unchecked. CDR1 is LGHDT, CDR2 YNNKEL, per germline (reference sequence). This CDR3 is 17 amino acids long. The CDR3 loop is CASSLSGTSGRDGELFF.

The chain couples TRBV5-1 to TRBJ1-2. This CDR3 has 13 residues. Germline values: CDR1 SGHRS, CDR2 YFSETQ. CDR3 loop: CASGEGSDYGYTF.

V and J are TRBV4-2 and TRBJ1-1; TCRdb's assignment of TRBD1 cannot be checked, as there is no DNA. Per germline, CDR1 LGHNA and CDR2 YNFKEQ. The CDR3 covers 17 residues. The chain's CDR3 is CASSQGQGTPLNTEAFF.

The gene calls are TRBV6-5 and TRBJ1-3; no DNA is available, so the TRBD1 call from TCRdb remains unchecked. CDR1 MNHEY and CDR2 SVGAGI come from the germline V gene. The CDR3 is 13 residues long. This CDR3 is CASSWDGRNTIYF.

The chain is built from TRBV3-1 and TRBJ2-4; TCRdb's D call, TRBD2, is unchecked because there is no DNA. CDR1 LGHDT and CDR2 YNNKEL come from the germline V gene (reference sequence). CDR3 size: 15 residues. CDR3 protein: CASSQGPAAGNIQYF. The variable domain in full, with the rest retrieved from reference TRBV3-1 and TRBJ2-4, is DTAVSQTPKYLVTQMGNDKSIKCEQNLGHDTMYWYKQDSKKFLKIMFSYNNKELIINETVPNRFSPKSPDKAHLNLHINSLELGDSAVYFCASSQGPAAGNIQYFGAGTRLSVL.